Sequencing of this TCR beta chain was carried out in a study of PD-L1 blockade in urothelial cancer. Study details: Median T cell yield per blood sample was about 140,000 cells.

As concerns this clone: The antigen remains unidentified.

The CDR3 loop spans 15 amino acids. Germline V gene lookup returns CDR1 SGHRS and CDR2 YFSETQ. V was pared by 4 bases and J by 2 bases, with 8 bases of the junction left unmatched. Study observations and caveats: Expansion of tumor-associated blood clones at 3 weeks was greater in durable-benefit patients.

Sequenced by immunoSEQ multiplex PCR; TCRdb stores in-frame clones only, minus some. The repertoire holds about 57,000 clones, with about 86% as singletons. The chain couples TRBV5-1 to TRBJ2-7, with 8 bases matching TRBD1. The sequencing used PBMCs, collected around atezolizumab (anti-PD-L1) treatment. This receptor was identified in a man aged 50 or older with urothelial cancer. The CDR3 bases are TGCGCCAGCAGCCGGAGGACAGGGCGGACCTACGAGCAGTACTTC. Translation gives CASSRRTGRTYEQYF.